The present TCR beta chain was sequenced within a study of technical replicates of blood from a few donors. The assay was immunoSEQ multiplex PCR, and TCRdb's table has in-frame clones only and misses some. In the table there are more than 80,000 clones, over 90% of which are singletons. Trimming cost V 2 bases and J 3 bases, with 3 bases left between them. The CDR3 covers 11 residues. Per the germline V gene, CDR1 is SGHNT and CDR2 is YYREEE (reference sequence). The TCR was taken from a human donor in good health. Material: T cells isolated from PBMCs. V and J are TRBV5-4 and TRBJ2-7; D call uncertain. The CDR3 is CASSFNYEQYF. CDR3 coding DNA: TGTGCCAGCAGCTTTAACTACGAGCAGTACTTC.